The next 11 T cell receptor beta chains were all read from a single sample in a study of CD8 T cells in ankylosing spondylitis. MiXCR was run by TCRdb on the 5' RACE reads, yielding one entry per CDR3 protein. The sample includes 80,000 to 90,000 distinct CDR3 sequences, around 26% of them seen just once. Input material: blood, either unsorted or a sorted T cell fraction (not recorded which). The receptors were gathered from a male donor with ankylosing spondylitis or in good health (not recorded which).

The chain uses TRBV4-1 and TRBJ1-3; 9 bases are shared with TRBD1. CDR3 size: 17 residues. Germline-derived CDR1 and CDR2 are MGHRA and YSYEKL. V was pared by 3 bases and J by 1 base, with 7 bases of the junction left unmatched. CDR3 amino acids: CASSQRGTGISGNTIYF. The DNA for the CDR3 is TGCGCCAGCAGCCAGCGCGGGACAGGGATTTCTGGAAACACCATATATTTT.

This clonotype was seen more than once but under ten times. The CDR3 DNA sequence: TGTGCCATCAGGCCCGGGGGTTTGGATGAAGCTTTCTTT. Translation gives CAIRPGGLDEAFF. The chain couples TRBV10-3 to TRBJ1-1; tentative D call: TRBD1 (5 bases). V shed 6 bases and J shed 7 bases, with 15 bases lying between them. This CDR3 has 13 amino acids. From germline, CDR1 is ENHRY and CDR2 SYGVKD.

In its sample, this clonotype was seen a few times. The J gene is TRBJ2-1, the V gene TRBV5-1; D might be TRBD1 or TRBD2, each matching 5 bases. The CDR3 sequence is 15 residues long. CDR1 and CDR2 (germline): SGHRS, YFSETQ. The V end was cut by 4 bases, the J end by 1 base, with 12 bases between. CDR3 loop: CASSPAWGSYNEQFF. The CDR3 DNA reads TGCGCCAGCAGCCCAGCTTGGGGGTCCTACAATGAGCAGTTCTTC.

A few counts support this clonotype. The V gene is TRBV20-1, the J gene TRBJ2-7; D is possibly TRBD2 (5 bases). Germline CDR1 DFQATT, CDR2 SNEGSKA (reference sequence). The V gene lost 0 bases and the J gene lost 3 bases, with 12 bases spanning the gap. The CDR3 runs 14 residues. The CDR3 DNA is TGCAGTGCTAGAGATCCCCAGCGGATCTACGAGCAGTACTTC. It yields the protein CSARDPQRIYEQYF.

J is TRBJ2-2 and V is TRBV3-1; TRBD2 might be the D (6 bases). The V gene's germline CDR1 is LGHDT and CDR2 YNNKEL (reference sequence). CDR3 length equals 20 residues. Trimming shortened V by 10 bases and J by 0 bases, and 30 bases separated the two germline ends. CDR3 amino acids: CATRGTDRVPARTNTGELFF. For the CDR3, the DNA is TGTGCCACCCGCGGGACCGATCGTGTCCCTGCAAGGACGAACACCGGGGAGCTGTTTTTT.

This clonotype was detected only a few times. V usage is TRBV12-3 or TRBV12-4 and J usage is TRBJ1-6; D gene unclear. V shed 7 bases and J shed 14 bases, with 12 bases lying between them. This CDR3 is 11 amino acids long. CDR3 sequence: CASTEHTTLHF. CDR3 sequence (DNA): TGTGCCAGCACTGAGCACACTACCCTCCACTTT.

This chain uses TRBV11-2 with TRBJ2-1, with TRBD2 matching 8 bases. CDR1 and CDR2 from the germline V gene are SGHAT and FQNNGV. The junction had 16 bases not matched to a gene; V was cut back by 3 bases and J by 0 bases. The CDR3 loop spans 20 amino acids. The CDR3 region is CASSLTLEGYTSGSYNEQFF. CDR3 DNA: TGTGCCAGCAGCTTGACCCTCGAGGGGTACACTAGCGGCTCCTACAATGAGCAGTTCTTC. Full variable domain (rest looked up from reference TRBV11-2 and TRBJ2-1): EAGVAQSPRYKIIEKRQSVAFWCNPISGHATLYWYQQILGQGPKLLIQFQNNGVVDDSQLPKDRFSAERLKGVDSTLKIQPAKLEDSAVYLCASSLTLEGYTSGSYNEQFFGPGTRLTVL.

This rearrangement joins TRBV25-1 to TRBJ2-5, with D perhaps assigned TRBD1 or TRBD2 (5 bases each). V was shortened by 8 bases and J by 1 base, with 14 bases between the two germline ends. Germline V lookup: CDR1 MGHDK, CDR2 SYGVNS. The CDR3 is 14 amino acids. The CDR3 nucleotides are TGTGCCAGCGGTCGTGGGGGAGCCCAAGAGACCCAGTACTTC. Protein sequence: CASGRGGAQETQYF.

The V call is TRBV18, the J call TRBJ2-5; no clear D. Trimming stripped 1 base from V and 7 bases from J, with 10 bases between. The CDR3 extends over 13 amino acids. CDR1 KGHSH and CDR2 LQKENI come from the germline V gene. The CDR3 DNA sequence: TGTGCCAGCTCACCACACCCAGCCTGGACCCAGTACTTC. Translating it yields CASSPHPAWTQYF.

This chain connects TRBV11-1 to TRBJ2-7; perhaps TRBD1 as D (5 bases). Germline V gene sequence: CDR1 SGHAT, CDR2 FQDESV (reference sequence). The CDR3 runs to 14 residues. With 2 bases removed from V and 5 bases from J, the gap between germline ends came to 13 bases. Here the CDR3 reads CASSLRKGSHEQYV. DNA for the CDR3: TGTGCCAGCAGCTTAAGGAAGGGGTCCCACGAGCAGTACGTC.

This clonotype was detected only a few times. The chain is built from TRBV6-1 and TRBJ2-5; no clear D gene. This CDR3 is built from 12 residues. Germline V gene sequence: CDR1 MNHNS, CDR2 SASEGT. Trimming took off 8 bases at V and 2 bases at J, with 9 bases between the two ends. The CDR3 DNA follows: TGTGCCAGCGGCAGTGATCAAGAGACCCAGTACTTC. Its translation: CASGSDQETQYF.